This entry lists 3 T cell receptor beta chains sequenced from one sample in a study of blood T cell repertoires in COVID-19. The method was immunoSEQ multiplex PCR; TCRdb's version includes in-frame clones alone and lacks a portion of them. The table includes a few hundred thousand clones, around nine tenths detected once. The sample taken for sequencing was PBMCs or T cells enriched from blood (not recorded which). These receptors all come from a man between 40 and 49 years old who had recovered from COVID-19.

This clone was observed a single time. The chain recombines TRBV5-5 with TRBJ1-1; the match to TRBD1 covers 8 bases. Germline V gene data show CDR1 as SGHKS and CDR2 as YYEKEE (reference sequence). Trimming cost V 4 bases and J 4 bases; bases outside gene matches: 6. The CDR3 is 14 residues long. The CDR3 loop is CASSLMGTGTEAFF. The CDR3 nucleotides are TGTGCCAGCAGCCTGATGGGGACAGGCACTGAAGCTTTCTTT.

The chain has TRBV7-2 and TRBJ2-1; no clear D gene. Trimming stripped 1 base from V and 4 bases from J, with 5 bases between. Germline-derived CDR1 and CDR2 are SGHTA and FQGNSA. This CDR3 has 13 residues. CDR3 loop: CASSLGQYNEQFF. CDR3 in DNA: TGTGCCAGCAGCTTAGGCCAGTACAATGAGCAGTTCTTC. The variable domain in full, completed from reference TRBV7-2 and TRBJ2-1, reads GAGVSQSPSNKVTEKGKDVELRCDPISGHTALYWYRQSLGQGLEFLIYFQGNSAPDKSGLPSDRFSAERTGGSVSTLTIQRTQQEDSAVYLCASSLGQYNEQFFGPGTRLTVL.

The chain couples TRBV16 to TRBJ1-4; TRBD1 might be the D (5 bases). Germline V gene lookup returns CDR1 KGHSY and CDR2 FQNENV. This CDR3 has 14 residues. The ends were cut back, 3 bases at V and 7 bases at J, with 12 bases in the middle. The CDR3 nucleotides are TGTGCCAGCAGCCACAACCCGGGGGGTGAAAAACTGTTTTTT. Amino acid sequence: CASSHNPGGEKLFF.